What follows describes a single T cell receptor beta chain. The antigen remains undetermined. This sample is part of a study of CXCR3-negative and CXCR3-positive naive CD8 T cells. Study summary: Per library, roughly 1.6 +/- 0.3 million reads; 120 million to 150 million TRB reads overall. The study's findings and limits: Diversity in memory CD8+ cells fell much lower than the comparably high levels seen in both naive subsets. Higher TRB CDR3 hydrophobicity marked CXCR3-positive naive cells relative to CXCR3-negative naive cells.

Naive CD8+ T cells carried a CD45RO-CCR7+CD27+CD95- phenotype. The authors made the TRB cDNA libraries by 5' RACE using UMI labels. TCRdb reprocessed the 5' RACE reads and stores each CDR3 protein as one record, lacking DNA. Its clone listing holds 75,000 or so distinct CDR3 sequences. Sequenced sample: naive CXCR3- CD8+ T cells from blood. Subset defined: CD45RO-CCR7+CD27+CD95- naive CD8+ T cells lacking CXCR3 (TNR3-). The receptor comes from a human donor in good health. Some clones in this sample may be carry-over from other donors' samples.

CDR3 loop: CASSQEESEKETQYF. The chain links TRBV4-2 to TRBJ2-5; TCRdb's D call of TRBD2 is untestable without DNA. The CDR3 contains 15 residues. Looked up from germline, CDR1 is LGHNA and CDR2 is YNFKEQ.